What follows are 2 T cell receptor beta chains derived from one specimen sequenced in a study of tumor and adjacent non-tumor tissue in lung cancer. Three rounds of nested PCR, following a modified ARM-PCR protocol, produced the TCRbeta library. Each CDR3 protein gets one entry after TCRdb re-called the multiplex PCR reads with MiXCR. The data hold around 70,000 distinct CDR3 sequences, with around three quarters observed a single time. RNA was extracted from bulk tissue without any cell sorting. The sample comprised lung tumor tissue. Receptor source: a man aged 60-69 years with non-small cell lung cancer.

J is TRBJ2-7 and V is TRBV6-5, with 8 positions matching TRBD2. Trimming removed 5 bases from V and 0 bases from J; junction bases left unmatched: 9. There are 16 residues in the CDR3. Per the germline V gene, CDR1 is MNHEY and CDR2 is SVGAGI. The CDR3 coding sequence is TGTGCCAGCAGTGACCTTGCGAGCGGGGGCTCCTACGAGCAGTACTTC. It is translated as CASSDLASGGSYEQYF.

Note on this clonotype: A read error may account for a junction end that differs from germline. The chain is built from TRBV20-1 and TRBJ2-3; 7 bases agree with TRBD2. Germline CDR1 DFQATT, CDR2 SNEGSKA (reference sequence). The CDR3 is made up of 14 amino acids. The CDR3 here is CSAREGEGTDMQFF. CDR3 sequence (DNA): TGCAGTGCTAGAGAGGGGGAGGGCACAGATATGCAGTTTTTT.